Listed below are T cell receptor beta chains from one sample, sequenced in a study of immune evolution from preneoplasia to lung adenocarcinoma. Using immunoSEQ multiplex PCR, the repertoire was profiled, and TCRdb retains in-frame clones only, with some absent. This sample has roughly 4,400 clones, with around 77% found just once. Input material: FFPE minimally invasive lung adenocarcinoma tissue. These receptors all stem from a person aged 55-80 years with lung adenocarcinoma. The CDR3 runs from the conserved cysteine through the conserved F or W. D genes are given only for firm matches. Part of the rows lack a size; the others show once, few, many or a class for expanded clones.

cdr3_aa | cdr3_nt | v_call | d_call | cdr3_length | j_call | clone_size
CASSPYRNTEAFF | TGTGCCAGCAGCCCCTATAGGAACACTGAAGCTTTCTTT | TRBV7-2 | . | 13 | TRBJ1-1 | few
CAWNEGGPYEQYF | TGTGCCTGGAATGAGGGAGGGCCTTACGAGCAGTACTTC | TRBV30 | TRBD2 | 13 | TRBJ2-7 | .
CASSWTGIHGYTF | TGTGCCAGCAGCTGGACAGGGATCCATGGCTACACCTTC | TRBV5-6 | TRBD1 | 13 | TRBJ1-2 | .
CASSLPGSTDTQYF | TGTGCCAGCAGCTTACCTGGGTCCACAGATACGCAGTATTTT | TRBV5-6 | . | 14 | TRBJ2-3 | .
CASSVDTYDFLAKNIQYF | TGTGCCAGCAGTGTAGACACCTACGATTTCCTAGCCAAAAACATTCAGTACTTC | TRBV28 | . | 18 | TRBJ2-4 | .
CASSYAQARYEQYF | TGTGCCAGCAGTTACGCGCAGGCGAGATACGAGCAGTACTTC | TRBV6-5 | . | 14 | TRBJ2-7 | .
CASSLRLAGNNEQFF | TGTGCCAGCAGCTTAAGGCTAGCGGGAAACAATGAGCAGTTCTTC | TRBV7-3 | TRBD2 | 15 | TRBJ2-1 | few
CASSPQGANVLTF | TGTGCCAGCAGCCCTCAAGGGGCCAACGTCCTGACTTTC | TRBV7-3 | . | 13 | TRBJ2-6 | .
CASKEAALSYEQYF | TGTGCCAGCAAAGAGGCAGCACTCTCCTACGAGCAGTACTTC | TRBV6-6 | . | 14 | TRBJ2-7 | .
CASRTGGYTGELFF | TGTGCCAGTCGGACAGGGGGGTACACCGGGGAGCTGTTTTTT | TRBV19 | TRBD1 | 14 | TRBJ2-2 | .
CASSVDREGNTIYF | TGCGCCAGCAGCGTGGACAGGGAAGGAAACACCATATATTTT | TRBV4-3 | TRBD1 | 14 | TRBJ1-3 | .
CAISESERGSRYSYTF | TGTGCCATCAGTGAGTCGGAGAGAGGTTCCCGGTACAGCTACACCTTC | TRBV10-3 | . | 16 | TRBJ1-2 | .
CASSQTGLQDTQYF | TGTGCCAGCAGTCAGACAGGGTTACAAGATACGCAGTATTTT | TRBV14 | TRBD1 | 14 | TRBJ2-3 | .
CASSLAVQETQYF | TGTGCCAGCAGCTTGGCGGTCCAAGAGACCCAGTACTTC | TRBV5-5 | . | 13 | TRBJ2-5 | .
CASSPGTGGVYEKLFF | TGTGCCAGCAGCCCAGGGACAGGGGGCGTTTATGAAAAACTGTTTTTT | TRBV7-9 | TRBD1 | 16 | TRBJ1-4 | .
CASSPGLAATNTGELFF | TGTGCCAGCAGCCCCGGACTAGCGGCAACGAACACCGGGGAGCTGTTTTTT | TRBV28 | TRBD2 | 17 | TRBJ2-2 | .
CASSQDLAGGGAEQFF | TGCGCCAGCAGCCAAGATCTAGCGGGAGGGGGTGCTGAGCAGTTCTTC | TRBV4-1 | TRBD2 | 16 | TRBJ2-1 | .
CASSTSGADEQYF | TGTGCCAGTTCGACTAGCGGAGCGGACGAGCAGTACTTC | TRBV19 | TRBD2 | 13 | TRBJ2-7 | .
CAWSKGGGGRNNEQFF | TGTGCCTGGAGTAAAGGGGGGGGCGGCCGAAACAATGAGCAGTTCTTC | TRBV30 | . | 16 | TRBJ2-1 | few
CASSPPGIHIQYF | TGTGCCAGCAGCCCGCCGGGCATTCACATTCAGTACTTC | TRBV14 | . | 13 | TRBJ2-4 | .
CASSSRTGVTGELFF | TGCGCCAGCAGCTCCCGGACAGGTGTCACCGGGGAGCTGTTTTTT | TRBV5-1 | TRBD1 | 15 | TRBJ2-2 | .
CASSLIGYEQYF | TGTGCCAGCAGTCTTATAGGCTACGAGCAGTACTTC | TRBV6-1 | . | 12 | TRBJ2-7 | .